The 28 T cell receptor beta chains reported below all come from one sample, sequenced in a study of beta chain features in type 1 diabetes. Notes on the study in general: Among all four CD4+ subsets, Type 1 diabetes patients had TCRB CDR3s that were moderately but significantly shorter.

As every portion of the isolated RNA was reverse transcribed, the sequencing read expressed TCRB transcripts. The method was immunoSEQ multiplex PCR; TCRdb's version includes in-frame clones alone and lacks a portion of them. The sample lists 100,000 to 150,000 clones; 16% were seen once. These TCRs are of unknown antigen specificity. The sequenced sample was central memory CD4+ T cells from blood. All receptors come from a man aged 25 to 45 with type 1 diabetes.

CDR3 sequence reads: CASSIAGGTYNEQFF. For the CDR3, the DNA is TGTGCCAGTAGTATTGCCGGGGGGACCTACAATGAGCAGTTCTTC. The V gene is TRBV19, the J gene TRBJ2-1; 7 positions match TRBD2. This CDR3 is 15 amino acids long. The germline CDR1 and CDR2 sequences are LNHDA and SQIVND (reference sequence). Trimming cost V 3 bases and J 2 bases; bases outside gene matches: 4.

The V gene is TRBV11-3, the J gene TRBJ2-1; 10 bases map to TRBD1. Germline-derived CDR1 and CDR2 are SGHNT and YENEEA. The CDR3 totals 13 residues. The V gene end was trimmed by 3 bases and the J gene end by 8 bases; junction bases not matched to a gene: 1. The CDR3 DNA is TGTGCCAGCAGCTTGACAGGGGGCGATGAGCAGTTCTTC. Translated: CASSLTGGDEQFF.

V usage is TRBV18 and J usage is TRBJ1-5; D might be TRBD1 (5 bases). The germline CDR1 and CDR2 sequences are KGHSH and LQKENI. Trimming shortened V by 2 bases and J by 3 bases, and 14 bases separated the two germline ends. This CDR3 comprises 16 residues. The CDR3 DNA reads TGTGCCAGCTCACCAAATCAGGGAACGACCAATCAGCCCCAGCATTTT. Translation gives CASSPNQGTTNQPQHF. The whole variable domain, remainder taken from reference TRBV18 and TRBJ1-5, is NAGVMQNPRHLVRRRGQEARLRCSPMKGHSHVYWYRQLPEEGLKFMVYLQKENIIDESGMPKERFSAEFPKEGPSILRIQQVVRGDSAAYFCASSPNQGTTNQPQHFGDGTRLSIL.

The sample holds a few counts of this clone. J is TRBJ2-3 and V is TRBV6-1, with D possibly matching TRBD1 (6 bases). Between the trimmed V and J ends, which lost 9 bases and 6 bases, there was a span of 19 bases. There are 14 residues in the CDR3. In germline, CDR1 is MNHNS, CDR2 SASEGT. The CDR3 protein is CASGTPSRGDTQYF. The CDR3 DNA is TGTGCCAGTGGGACACCCTCACGGGGTGATACGCAGTATTTT.

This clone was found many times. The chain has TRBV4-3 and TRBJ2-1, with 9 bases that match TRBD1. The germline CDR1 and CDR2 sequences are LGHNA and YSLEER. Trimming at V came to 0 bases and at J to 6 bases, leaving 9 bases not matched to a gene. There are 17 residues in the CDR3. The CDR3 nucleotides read TGCGCCAGCAGCCAAGACTCGGGACAGGGAACTTCCAATGAGCAGTTCTTC. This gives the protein CASSQDSGQGTSNEQFF.

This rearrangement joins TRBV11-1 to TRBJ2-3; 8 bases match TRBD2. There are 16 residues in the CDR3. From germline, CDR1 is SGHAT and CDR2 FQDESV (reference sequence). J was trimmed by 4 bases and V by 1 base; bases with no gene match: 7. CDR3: CASSLGTSWVADTQYF. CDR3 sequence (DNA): TGTGCCAGCAGCTTAGGGACTAGCTGGGTGGCAGATACGCAGTATTTT. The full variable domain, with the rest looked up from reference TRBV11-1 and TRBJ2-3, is EAEVAQSPRYKITEKSQAVAFWCDPISGHATLYWYRQILGQGPELLVQFQDESVVDDSQLPKDRFSAERLKGVDSTLKIQPAELGDSAMYLCASSLGTSWVADTQYFGPGTRLTVL.

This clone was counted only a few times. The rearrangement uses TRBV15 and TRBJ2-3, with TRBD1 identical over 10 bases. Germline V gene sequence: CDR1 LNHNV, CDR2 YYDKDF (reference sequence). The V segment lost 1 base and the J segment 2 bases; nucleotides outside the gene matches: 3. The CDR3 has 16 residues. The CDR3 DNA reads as TGTGCCACCAGCAGAGGGACAGGGGGAAACACAGATACGCAGTATTTT. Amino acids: CATSRGTGGNTDTQYF.

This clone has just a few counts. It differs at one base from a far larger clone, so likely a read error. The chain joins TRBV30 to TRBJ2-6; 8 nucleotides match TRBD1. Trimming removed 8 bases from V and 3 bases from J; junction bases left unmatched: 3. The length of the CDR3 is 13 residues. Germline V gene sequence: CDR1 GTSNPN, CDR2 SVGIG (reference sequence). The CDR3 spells CAGTGFGANVLTF. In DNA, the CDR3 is TGTGCCGGGACAGGTTTTGGGGCCAACGTCCTGACTTTC.

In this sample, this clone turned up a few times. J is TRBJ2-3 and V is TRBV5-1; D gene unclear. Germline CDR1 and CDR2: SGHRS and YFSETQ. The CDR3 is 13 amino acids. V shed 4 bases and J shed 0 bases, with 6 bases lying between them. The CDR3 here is CASSTVSTDTQYF. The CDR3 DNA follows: TGCGCCAGCAGCACTGTCAGCACAGATACGCAGTATTTT.

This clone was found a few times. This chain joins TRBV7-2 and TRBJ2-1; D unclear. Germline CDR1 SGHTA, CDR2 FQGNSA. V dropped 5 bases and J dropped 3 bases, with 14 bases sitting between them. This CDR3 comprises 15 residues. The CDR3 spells CASSQGSGDYNEQFF. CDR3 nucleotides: TGTGCCAGCAGCCAAGGCTCAGGAGACTACAATGAGCAGTTCTTC.

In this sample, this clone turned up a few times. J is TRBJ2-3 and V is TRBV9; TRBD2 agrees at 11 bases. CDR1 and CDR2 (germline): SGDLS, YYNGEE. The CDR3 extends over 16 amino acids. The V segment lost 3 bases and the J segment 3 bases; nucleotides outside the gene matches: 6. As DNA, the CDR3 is TGTGCCAGCAGCGCGTTAACTAGCGGGGGAACAGATACGCAGTATTTT. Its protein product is CASSALTSGGTDTQYF. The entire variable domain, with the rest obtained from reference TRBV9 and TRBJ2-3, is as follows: DSGVTQTPKHLITATGQRVTLRCSPRSGDLSVYWYQQSLDQGLQFLIQYYNGEERAKGNILERFSAQQFPDLHSELNLSSLELGDSALYFCASSALTSGGTDTQYFGPGTRLTVL.

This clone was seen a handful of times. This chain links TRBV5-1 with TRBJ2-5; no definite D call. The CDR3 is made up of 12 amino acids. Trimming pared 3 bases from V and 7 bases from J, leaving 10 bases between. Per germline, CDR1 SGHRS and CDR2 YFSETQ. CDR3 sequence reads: CASSSEAGTQYF. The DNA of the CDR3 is TGCGCCAGCAGCTCAGAGGCTGGGACCCAGTACTTC.

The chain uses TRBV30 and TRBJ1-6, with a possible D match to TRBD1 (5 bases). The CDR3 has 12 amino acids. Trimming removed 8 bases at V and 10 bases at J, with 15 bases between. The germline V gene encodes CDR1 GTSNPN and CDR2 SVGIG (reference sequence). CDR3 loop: CAMGDQGSPLHF. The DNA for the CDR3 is TGTGCCATGGGCGATCAGGGATCACCCCTCCACTTT.

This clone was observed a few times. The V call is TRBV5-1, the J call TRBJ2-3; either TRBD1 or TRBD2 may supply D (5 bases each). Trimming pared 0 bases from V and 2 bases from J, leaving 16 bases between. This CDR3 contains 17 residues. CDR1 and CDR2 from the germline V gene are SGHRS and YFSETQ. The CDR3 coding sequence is TGCGCCAGCAGCTTGGCTAGGACACTGGAGGTCACAGATACGCAGTATTTT. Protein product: CASSLARTLEVTDTQYF.

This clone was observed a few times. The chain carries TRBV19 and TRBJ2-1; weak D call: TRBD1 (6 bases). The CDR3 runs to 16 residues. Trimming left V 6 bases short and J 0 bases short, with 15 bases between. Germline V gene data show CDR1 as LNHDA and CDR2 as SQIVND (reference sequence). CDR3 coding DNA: TGTGCCAGTAGATGGACAGCTGATGGCTCCTACAATGAGCAGTTCTTC. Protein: CASRWTADGSYNEQFF.

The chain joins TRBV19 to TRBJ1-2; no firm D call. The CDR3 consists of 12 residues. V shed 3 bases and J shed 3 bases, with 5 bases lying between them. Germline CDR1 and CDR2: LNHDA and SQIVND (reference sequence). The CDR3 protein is CASSIGDYGYTF. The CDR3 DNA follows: TGTGCCAGTAGTATCGGTGACTATGGCTACACCTTC.

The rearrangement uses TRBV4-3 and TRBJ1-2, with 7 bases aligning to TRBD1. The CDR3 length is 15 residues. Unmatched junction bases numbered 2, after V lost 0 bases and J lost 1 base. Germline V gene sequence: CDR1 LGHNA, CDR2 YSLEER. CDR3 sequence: CASSQDYRGNYGYTF. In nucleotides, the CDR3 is TGCGCCAGCAGCCAAGATTACAGGGGTAACTATGGCTACACCTTC.

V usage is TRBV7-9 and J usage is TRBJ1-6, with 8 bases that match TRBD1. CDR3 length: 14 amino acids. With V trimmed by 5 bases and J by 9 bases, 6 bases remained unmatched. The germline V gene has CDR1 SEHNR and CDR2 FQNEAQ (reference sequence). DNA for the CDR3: TGTGCCAGCAGCGTTGACAGGGGACGTTCACCCCTCCACTTT. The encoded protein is CASSVDRGRSPLHF.

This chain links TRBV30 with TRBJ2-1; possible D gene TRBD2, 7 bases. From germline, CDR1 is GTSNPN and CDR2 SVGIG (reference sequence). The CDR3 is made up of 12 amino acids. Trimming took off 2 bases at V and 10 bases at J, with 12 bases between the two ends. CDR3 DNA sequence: TGTGCCTGGAGTAAGGGGGGGCCCGAGCAGTTCTTC. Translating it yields CAWSKGGPEQFF.

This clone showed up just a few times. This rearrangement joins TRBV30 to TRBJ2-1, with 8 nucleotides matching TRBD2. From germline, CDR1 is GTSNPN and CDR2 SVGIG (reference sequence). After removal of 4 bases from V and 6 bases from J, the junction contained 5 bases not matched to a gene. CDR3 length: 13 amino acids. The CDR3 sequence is CAWNRGGGNEQFF. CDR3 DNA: TGTGCCTGGAACCGGGGGGGTGGCAATGAGCAGTTCTTC.

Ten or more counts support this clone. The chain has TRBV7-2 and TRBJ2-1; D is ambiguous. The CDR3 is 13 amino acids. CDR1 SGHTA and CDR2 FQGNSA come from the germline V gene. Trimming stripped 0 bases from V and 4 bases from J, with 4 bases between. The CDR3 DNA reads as TGTGCCAGCAGCTTAGCCTCATACAATGAGCAGTTCTTC. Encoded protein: CASSLASYNEQFF.

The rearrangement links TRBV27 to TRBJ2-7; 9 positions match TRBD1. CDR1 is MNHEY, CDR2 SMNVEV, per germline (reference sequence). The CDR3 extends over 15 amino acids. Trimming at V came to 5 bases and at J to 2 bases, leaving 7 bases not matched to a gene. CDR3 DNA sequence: TGTGCCAGCAGTCAGCCGGGACAGGGCCCCTACGAGCAGTACTTC. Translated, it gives CASSQPGQGPYEQYF.

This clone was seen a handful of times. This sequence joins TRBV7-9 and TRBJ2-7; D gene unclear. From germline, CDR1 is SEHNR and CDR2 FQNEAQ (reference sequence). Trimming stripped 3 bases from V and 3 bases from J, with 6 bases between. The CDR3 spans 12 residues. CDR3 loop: CASSFKGYEQYF. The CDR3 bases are TGTGCCAGCAGCTTCAAGGGCTACGAGCAGTACTTC.

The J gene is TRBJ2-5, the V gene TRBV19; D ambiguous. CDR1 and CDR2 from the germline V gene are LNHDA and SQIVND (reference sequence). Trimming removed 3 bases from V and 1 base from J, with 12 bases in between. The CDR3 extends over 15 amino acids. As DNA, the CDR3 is TGTGCCAGTAGTATCCCCACGCAGCCCCAAGAGACCCAGTACTTC. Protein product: CASSIPTQPQETQYF.

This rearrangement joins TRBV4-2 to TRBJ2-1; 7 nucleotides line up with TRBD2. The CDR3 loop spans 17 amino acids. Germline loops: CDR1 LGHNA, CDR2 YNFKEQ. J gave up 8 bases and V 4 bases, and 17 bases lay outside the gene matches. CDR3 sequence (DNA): TGTGCCAGCAGCCCAAAAAGAGGAATAGCGGGTAGCGATGAGCAGTTCTTC. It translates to CASSPKRGIAGSDEQFF.

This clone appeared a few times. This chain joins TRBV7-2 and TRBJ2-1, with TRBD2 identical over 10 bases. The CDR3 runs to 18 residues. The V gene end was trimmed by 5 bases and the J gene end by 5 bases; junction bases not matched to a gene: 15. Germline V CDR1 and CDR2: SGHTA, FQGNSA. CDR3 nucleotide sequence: TGTGCCAGCAGCGCTTACTCCGGGACTAGCGACCCCCACAATGAGCAGTTCTTC. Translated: CASSAYSGTSDPHNEQFF.

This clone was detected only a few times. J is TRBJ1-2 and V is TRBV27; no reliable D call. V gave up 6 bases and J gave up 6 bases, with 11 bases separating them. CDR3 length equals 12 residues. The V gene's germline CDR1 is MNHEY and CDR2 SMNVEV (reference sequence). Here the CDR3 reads CASSPGPNGYTF. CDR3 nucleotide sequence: TGTGCCAGCAGCCCCGGACCTAATGGCTACACCTTC.

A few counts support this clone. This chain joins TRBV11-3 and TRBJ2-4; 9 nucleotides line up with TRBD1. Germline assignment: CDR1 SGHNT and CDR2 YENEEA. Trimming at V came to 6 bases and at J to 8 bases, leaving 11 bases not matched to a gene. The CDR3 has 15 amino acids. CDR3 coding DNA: TGTGCCAGCAGACCTCTCCAGGGACAGGGAGACATTCAGTACTTC. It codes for CASRPLQGQGDIQYF. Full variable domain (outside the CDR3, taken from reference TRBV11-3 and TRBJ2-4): EAGVVQSPRYKIIEKKQPVAFWCNPISGHNTLYWYLQNLGQGPELLIRYENEEAVDDSQLPKDRFSAERLKGVDSTLKIQPAELGDSAVYLCASRPLQGQGDIQYFGAGTRLSVL.